The present T cell receptor beta chain was sequenced within a study of T cell responses to AZD1222 COVID-19 vaccine. Germline CDR1 and CDR2: SGHVS and FNYEAQ. CDR3 size: 13 residues. Trimming took 5 bases from V and 8 from J, leaving 12 bases between them. As regards this clone: No antigen is known for it.

Sequenced by immunoSEQ multiplex PCR; TCRdb stores in-frame clones only, minus some. The sample has under 150,000 clones; 85% to 95% are singletons. Broader study findings: Donors were largely white British and mainly female; clonal diversity was possibly underestimated. Spike-specific TCR repertoires showed rising breadth and depth after two AZD1222 doses.

The source of this sequence is an adult in good health. This rearrangement joins TRBV7-6 to TRBJ1-4; D may be TRBD1 (6 bases). The specimen was peripheral blood, collected on day 0 of MenACWY control vaccination. The CDR3 reads CASSQQGSEKLFF. In DNA form, the CDR3 reads TGTGCCAGCAGCCAACAGGGTTCGGAAAAACTGTTTTTT.